The rows below give T cell receptor beta chains drawn from one sample of a study of vaccination and CD4 T cells after COVID-19. Each CDR3 protein gets one entry after TCRdb re-called the PCR reads with MiXCR. Of around 1,900 distinct CDR3 sequences listed, around 50% are singletons. These TCRs' antigens remain unknown. The specimen was CD4+ T cells from blood, cultured in vitro, collected after SARS-CoV-2 vaccination. The receptors stem from a human donor who had recovered from COVID-19. Each CDR3 is given with its conserved first and last residue. A D gene is named only where the DNA matches it firmly. Only part of the rows carry a size: once, few, many, or a class if the clone is expanded.

D gene: .; clone size: once; J gene: TRBJ2-3; V gene: TRBV6-1; CDR3 protein: CASSRGGSTDTQYF; CDR3 DNA: TGTGCCAGCAGTCGGGGTGGGAGCACAGATACGCAGTATTTT
D gene: .; clone size: few; J gene: TRBJ1-1; V gene: TRBV20-1; CDR3 protein: CSARAGSQPNTEAFF; CDR3 DNA: TGCAGTGCTAGAGCGGGCAGCCAGCCTAACACTGAAGCTTTCTTT
D gene: .; clone size: .; J gene: TRBJ2-1; V gene: TRBV27; CDR3 protein: CASSLSGPISYNEQLF; CDR3 DNA: TGTGCCAGCAGTTTATCAGGACCGATCTCCTACAATGAGCAGCTCTTC
D gene: .; clone size: .; J gene: TRBJ2-1; V gene: TRBV28; CDR3 protein: CASRLSSYNEQFF; CDR3 DNA: TGTGCCAGTCGGCTAAGCTCCTACAATGAGCAGTTCTTC
D gene: TRBD1; clone size: .; J gene: TRBJ2-5; V gene: TRBV7-3; CDR3 protein: CASSRSGGAETQYF; CDR3 DNA: TGTGCCAGCAGCCGATCAGGGGGCGCGGAGACCCAGTACTTC
D gene: .; clone size: .; J gene: TRBJ1-6; V gene: TRBV7-8; CDR3 protein: CASSLSSSGSPLHF; CDR3 DNA: TGTGCCAGCAGCTTATCCTCCTCGGGATCACCCCTCCACTTT
D gene: .; clone size: once; J gene: TRBJ2-4; V gene: TRBV28; CDR3 protein: CASSPASVGQYF; CDR3 DNA: TGTGCCAGCAGCCCCGCCTCGGTGGGGCAGTACTTC
D gene: TRBD1; clone size: few; J gene: TRBJ1-2; V gene: TRBV4-1; CDR3 protein: CASSLEWTGAGYGYTF; CDR3 DNA: TGCGCCAGCAGCCTGGAATGGACAGGGGCTGGCTATGGCTACACCTTC
D gene: .; clone size: .; J gene: TRBJ1-1; V gene: TRBV28; CDR3 protein: CASSLGGTSDTEAFF; CDR3 DNA: TGTGCCAGCAGCCTGGGGGGCACCTCGGACACTGAAGCTTTCTTT
D gene: TRBD2; clone size: .; J gene: TRBJ2-2; V gene: TRBV20-1; CDR3 protein: CSARLAGDTGELFF; CDR3 DNA: TGCAGTGCCAGACTAGCGGGAGACACCGGGGAGCTGTTTTTT
D gene: .; clone size: .; J gene: TRBJ2-5; V gene: TRBV24-1; CDR3 protein: CATSDGGRETQYF; CDR3 DNA: TGTGCCACCAGTGATGGGGGGCGGGAGACCCAGTACTTC
D gene: .; clone size: .; J gene: TRBJ2-7; V gene: TRBV30; CDR3 protein: CAWGRDIEQYF; CDR3 DNA: TGTGCCTGGGGGCGGGACATCGAGCAGTACTTC
D gene: TRBD2; clone size: .; J gene: TRBJ2-7; V gene: TRBV7-2; CDR3 protein: CASSPTVWREGYEQYF; CDR3 DNA: TGTGCCAGCAGCCCGACCGTTTGGAGGGAGGGCTACGAGCAGTACTTC
D gene: TRBD1; clone size: few; J gene: TRBJ2-2; V gene: TRBV19; CDR3 protein: CASSLGTANTGELFF; CDR3 DNA: TGTGCCAGTAGTTTGGGGACAGCTAACACCGGGGAGCTGTTTTTT
D gene: .; clone size: .; J gene: TRBJ2-7; V gene: TRBV24-1; CDR3 protein: CATSDPCRLIPYEQYF; CDR3 DNA: TGTGCCACCAGTGATCCCTGCAGGTTGATCCCCTACGAGCAGTACTTC
D gene: .; clone size: .; J gene: TRBJ2-7; V gene: TRBV11-3; CDR3 protein: CASSLGGLSSYEQYF; CDR3 DNA: TGTGCCAGCAGCTTAGGGGGATTGAGCTCCTACGAGCAGTACTTC
D gene: .; clone size: .; J gene: TRBJ1-2; V gene: TRBV3-1; CDR3 protein: CASGEDRRPYGYTF; CDR3 DNA: TGTGCCAGCGGAGAAGACAGGAGACCCTATGGCTACACCTTC
D gene: TRBD1; clone size: .; J gene: TRBJ1-1; V gene: TRBV18; CDR3 protein: CASSPSGTGNTEAFF; CDR3 DNA: TGTGCCAGCTCACCAAGCGGGACAGGGAACACTGAAGCTTTCTTT
D gene: .; clone size: once; J gene: TRBJ1-3; V gene: TRBV7-6; CDR3 protein: CASSGSGNTIYF; CDR3 DNA: TGTGCCAGCAGCGGATCGGGAAACACCATATATTTT
D gene: TRBD1; clone size: .; J gene: TRBJ1-2; V gene: TRBV28; CDR3 protein: CAARQGNNYGYTF; CDR3 DNA: TGTGCCGCCAGACAGGGTAATAACTATGGCTACACCTTC
D gene: .; clone size: .; J gene: TRBJ1-6; V gene: TRBV12-3/TRBV12-4; CDR3 protein: CASSFRNSPLHF; CDR3 DNA: TGTGCCAGCAGTTTTAGGAATTCACCCCTCCACTTT
D gene: .; clone size: few; J gene: TRBJ1-1; V gene: TRBV6-1; CDR3 protein: CASSQMGDTEAFF; CDR3 DNA: TGTGCCAGCAGTCAGATGGGGGACACTGAAGCTTTCTTT